This T cell receptor beta chain was found in a study of post-analysis software for immune sequencing data. Whole-study results and caveats: Roughly five TRBV segments were significantly more frequent in patients than in controls. TRBV5-6, TRBV5-1 and TRBV20-1 were among these segments.

The ends lost 1 base at V and 6 bases at J; junction bases unmatched: 7. CDR1 and CDR2 (germline): LGHDT, YNNKEL (reference sequence). The CDR3 is 15 residues long. This clonotype was picked up a small number of times. Its antigen is currently unknown. Every TCR beta cDNA library bore unique molecular identifiers. TCRdb ran MiXCR on the PCR reads and lists one entry per CDR3 protein. The data contain more than 450,000 distinct CDR3 sequences, around a third of them singletons. The chain uses TRBV3-1 and TRBJ2-3, with 7 bases fitting TRBD2. The TCR was taken from a girl aged 2-17 years with multiple sclerosis. The sample was blood. This chain's CDR3 is CASSQGAGSADTQYF. The CDR3 DNA follows: TGTGCCAGCAGCCAAGGAGCGGGGTCGGCTGATACGCAGTATTTT.